This TCR beta chain was recorded in a study of T cells after yellow fever vaccination. J was trimmed by 7 bases and V by 5 bases; bases with no gene match: 11. Germline V CDR1 and CDR2: LNHNV, YYDKDF (reference sequence). This CDR3 is 15 amino acids long. TCRdb called the 5' RACE reads again in MiXCR, with one record for every CDR3 protein. The data hold roughly 45,000 distinct CDR3 sequences, with 6.8% observed a single time. In its sample, this clonotype was seen many times. The receptor was isolated from a man between 25 and 39 years old who received the YFV17D yellow fever vaccine. The rearrangement joins TRBV15 to TRBJ2-7; TRBD1 aligns across 10 bases. The sample consisted of CD8+ T cells not binding an NS4B(214-222) dextramer, sorted from PBMCs, taken 45 days after the yellow fever booster vaccination. In DNA, the CDR3 is TGTGCCACCAGCCCGACAGGGGGCCTCTCTACGGAGCAGTACTTC. Translation gives CATSPTGGLSTEQYF.